The source of this T cell receptor beta chain is a study of T cell repertoires in cytomegalovirus infection. Study information: CMV infection plus the matching HLA type was flagged by public TCR beta signatures.

Study results and caveats: What dominated the ex vivo response were HLA-C-restricted CMV-specific TCR beta clonotypes.

MiXCR was run by TCRdb on the reads, yielding one entry per CDR3 protein. The sample shows about 460,000 distinct CDR3 sequences, approximately 10% of them seen only once. V was clipped by 5 bases and J by 0 bases, with 17 bases between them. This CDR3 is 17 amino acids long. Per germline, CDR1 SEHNR and CDR2 FQNEAQ (reference sequence). As regards this clonotype: The antigen is not known.

The receptor comes from a human donor in good health (CMV status not recorded). Some clones in this sample may be carry-over from other donors' samples. This rearrangement joins TRBV7-9 to TRBJ1-3; tentative D call: TRBD1 (5 bases). Sequenced: PBMCs. The CDR3 region has the DNA TGTGCCAGCAGCGTAGGAAATCTCGGGGCCTCTGGAAACACCATATATTTT. It is translated as CASSVGNLGASGNTIYF.